This TCR beta chain was captured in a study of molecular identifiers for immune sequencing clone quantification. A single record per CDR3 protein comes from TCRdb applying MiXCR to the PCR reads. The data show 460,000 or so distinct CDR3 sequences, about 26% seen once. V gave up 10 bases and J gave up 3 bases, with 22 bases separating them. Per germline, CDR1 SEHNR and CDR2 FQNEAQ (reference sequence). This CDR3 contains 15 residues. In this sample, this clonotype turned up many times. The sequenced sample was naive CD8+ T cells from blood, with Jurkat cell RNA spiked in. Stated subset: FACS-sorted CD8+CD4-CCR7+CD45RA+ naive T cells. This sequence joins TRBV7-9 and TRBJ2-7, with D perhaps TRBD1 (6 bases). The TCR comes from a human donor in good health. Some libraries in this study had Jurkat cell RNA spiked in. The CDR3 bases are TGTGCCACCCATTACATTGGACAGATCAGCTACGAGCAGTACTTC. Amino acids: CATHYIGQISYEQYF. The full variable domain, its missing parts supplied by reference TRBV7-9 and TRBJ2-7, is DTGVSQNPRHKITKRGQNVTFRCDPISEHNRLYWYRQTLGQGPEFLTYFQNEAQLEKSRLLSDRFSAERPKGSFSTLEIQRTEQGDSAMYLCATHYIGQISYEQYFGPGTRLTVT.